These T cell receptor beta chains were read from a single sample in a study of OX40 agonist ivuxolimab in advanced cancers. The data were produced by immunoSEQ multiplex PCR, yet TCRdb's version contains in-frame clones alone and is incomplete. The sample carries around 86,000 clones, approximately 80% recorded once. The input for sequencing was CD4+ or CD8+ T cells sorted from blood, taken in a trial of the OX40 agonist ivuxolimab. These receptors were obtained from an adult with an advanced solid tumor such as melanoma, head and neck, liver or kidney cancer. Both conserved end residues are part of each CDR3. Each record gives: D gene, V gene, clone size, CDR3 length, J gene, CDR3 DNA, CDR3 protein. The D gene is left open where the match is weak. Size is stated for part of the rows, as once, few or many counts, or as a class when the clone is expanded.

d_call: TRBD1; v_call: TRBV2; clone_size: .; cdr3_length: 16; j_call: TRBJ2-2; cdr3_nt: TGTGCCAGCAGTGAACGGCAGGGGGATTCCCCCGGGGAGCTGTTTTTT; cdr3_aa: CASSERQGDSPGELFF
d_call: TRBD1; v_call: TRBV6-1; clone_size: .; cdr3_length: 13; j_call: TRBJ1-5; cdr3_nt: TGTGCCACCTCGGACAGGAGGGATCAGCCCCAGCATTTT; cdr3_aa: CATSDRRDQPQHF
d_call: .; v_call: TRBV7-9; clone_size: .; cdr3_length: 13; j_call: TRBJ2-5; cdr3_nt: TGTGCCAGCAGCTTAGATCTCTATGGGACCCAGTACTTC; cdr3_aa: CASSLDLYGTQYF
d_call: TRBD2; v_call: TRBV5-8; clone_size: .; cdr3_length: 15; j_call: TRBJ2-1; cdr3_nt: TGTGCCAGCAGCCCGGGACTAGTTGGGTGGAATGAGCAGTTCTTC; cdr3_aa: CASSPGLVGWNEQFF
d_call: .; v_call: TRBV9; clone_size: .; cdr3_length: 15; j_call: TRBJ2-1; cdr3_nt: TGTGCCAGCAGCAAAGGGGTTGTCGTTGGAAATGAGCAGTTCTTC; cdr3_aa: CASSKGVVVGNEQFF
d_call: .; v_call: TRBV11-2; clone_size: .; cdr3_length: 14; j_call: TRBJ2-5; cdr3_nt: TGTGCCAGCAGCTTAGCAGGGGGAGGTGAGACCCAGTACTTC; cdr3_aa: CASSLAGGGETQYF
d_call: .; v_call: TRBV9; clone_size: .; cdr3_length: 17; j_call: TRBJ1-4; cdr3_nt: TGTGCCAGCAGCCCCTCCCGGGCAGGTCCAACTAATGAAAAACTGTTTTTT; cdr3_aa: CASSPSRAGPTNEKLFF
d_call: .; v_call: TRBV11-1; clone_size: .; cdr3_length: 13; j_call: TRBJ2-2; cdr3_nt: TGTGCCAGCAGCCAGGCCGGCCACGGGGAGCTGTTTTTT; cdr3_aa: CASSQAGHGELFF
d_call: .; v_call: TRBV10-2; clone_size: .; cdr3_length: 12; j_call: TRBJ1-1; cdr3_nt: TGCGCCAGCAGTCAGAAGAACACTGAAGCTTTCTTT; cdr3_aa: CASSQKNTEAFF
d_call: .; v_call: TRBV4-3; clone_size: .; cdr3_length: 16; j_call: TRBJ1-2; cdr3_nt: TGCGCCAGCAGCCAAGATAGTCTAACAGCTAACTATGGCTACACCTTC; cdr3_aa: CASSQDSLTANYGYTF
d_call: .; v_call: TRBV5-5; clone_size: .; cdr3_length: 14; j_call: TRBJ2-4; cdr3_nt: TGTGCCAGCAGCCCCGGCCTGGGCGGGAACATTCAGTACTTC; cdr3_aa: CASSPGLGGNIQYF
d_call: .; v_call: TRBV28; clone_size: once; cdr3_length: 15; j_call: TRBJ1-5; cdr3_nt: TGTGCCAGCACCTCGGGGGGGAGATACAATCAGCCCCAGCATTTT; cdr3_aa: CASTSGGRYNQPQHF
d_call: .; v_call: TRBV10-3; clone_size: .; cdr3_length: 12; j_call: TRBJ1-1; cdr3_nt: TGTGCCATCAAGGGTTCGGACACTGAAGCTTTCTTT; cdr3_aa: CAIKGSDTEAFF
d_call: TRBD1; v_call: TRBV2; clone_size: .; cdr3_length: 12; j_call: TRBJ1-6; cdr3_nt: TGTGCCACCGGACAGGGTAGATCACCCCTCCACTTT; cdr3_aa: CATGQGRSPLHF
d_call: TRBD1; v_call: TRBV5-5; clone_size: .; cdr3_length: 15; j_call: TRBJ2-1; cdr3_nt: TGTGCCAGCAGATTGGACAGGGGTTCCTACAATGAGCAGTTCTTC; cdr3_aa: CASRLDRGSYNEQFF
d_call: .; v_call: TRBV28; clone_size: .; cdr3_length: 16; j_call: TRBJ1-1; cdr3_nt: TGTGCCAGCAGGTTATCCTGGGCCGGGTTTGCCACTGAAGCTTTCTTT; cdr3_aa: CASRLSWAGFATEAFF
d_call: .; v_call: TRBV7-8; clone_size: .; cdr3_length: 17; j_call: TRBJ1-5; cdr3_nt: TGTGCCAGCAGCTTAGTCGGCGGAAAAGATAGCAATCAGCCCCAGCATTTT; cdr3_aa: CASSLVGGKDSNQPQHF
d_call: .; v_call: TRBV19; clone_size: .; cdr3_length: 14; j_call: TRBJ1-4; cdr3_nt: TGTGCCAGTGGGGAACAGGGAGGCGTTAAAAAACTGTTTTTT; cdr3_aa: CASGEQGGVKKLFF
d_call: .; v_call: TRBV11-2; clone_size: .; cdr3_length: 14; j_call: TRBJ2-5; cdr3_nt: TGTGCCAGCCGACCGGCGGCGGGTGGGGAGACCCAGTACTTC; cdr3_aa: CASRPAAGGETQYF
d_call: TRBD1; v_call: TRBV19; clone_size: .; cdr3_length: 13; j_call: TRBJ1-1; cdr3_nt: TGTGCCAGTAGTAGTGGACAGGACACTGAAGCTTTCTTT; cdr3_aa: CASSSGQDTEAFF
d_call: .; v_call: TRBV28; clone_size: .; cdr3_length: 11; j_call: TRBJ1-2; cdr3_nt: TGTGCCAGCAGAGCTTTGGAAGGCTACACCTTC; cdr3_aa: CASRALEGYTF
d_call: TRBD2; v_call: TRBV7-3; clone_size: .; cdr3_length: 16; j_call: TRBJ2-3; cdr3_nt: TGTGCCAGCAGCTCCACTAGCGGGGGGGTGGATGATACGCAGTATTTT; cdr3_aa: CASSSTSGGVDDTQYF
d_call: .; v_call: TRBV19; clone_size: .; cdr3_length: 11; j_call: TRBJ1-4; cdr3_nt: TGTGCCAGTAGTATTAGGGAAAAACTGTTTTTT; cdr3_aa: CASSIREKLFF
d_call: .; v_call: TRBV6-1; clone_size: .; cdr3_length: 12; j_call: TRBJ2-2; cdr3_nt: TGTGCCAGCAGTGAAGCGCACCTGGAGCTGTTTTTT; cdr3_aa: CASSEAHLELFF
d_call: .; v_call: TRBV27; clone_size: .; cdr3_length: 16; j_call: TRBJ1-1; cdr3_nt: TGTGCCAGCAGTTTATCTTTGGCTCCCCACGACACTGAAGCTTTCTTT; cdr3_aa: CASSLSLAPHDTEAFF
d_call: TRBD2; v_call: TRBV28; clone_size: .; cdr3_length: 18; j_call: TRBJ2-5; cdr3_nt: TGTGCCAGCAGTCCAAGGGGTTCGACTAGCAGCATCGGAGAGACCCAGTACTTC; cdr3_aa: CASSPRGSTSSIGETQYF
d_call: .; v_call: TRBV5-1; clone_size: .; cdr3_length: 15; j_call: TRBJ1-1; cdr3_nt: TGCGCCAGCAGCTTGCTCCTACAGAAGAACACTGAAGCTTTCTTT; cdr3_aa: CASSLLLQKNTEAFF
d_call: TRBD1; v_call: TRBV6-1; clone_size: .; cdr3_length: 15; j_call: TRBJ2-1; cdr3_nt: TGTGCCAGCAGTGGGACAGGGGGAAAGTACAATGAGCAGTTCTTC; cdr3_aa: CASSGTGGKYNEQFF
d_call: .; v_call: TRBV7-9; clone_size: .; cdr3_length: 11; j_call: TRBJ1-6; cdr3_nt: TGTGCCAGCAGCACAAGTGAAACCCTCCACTTT; cdr3_aa: CASSTSETLHF
d_call: TRBD1; v_call: TRBV28; clone_size: .; cdr3_length: 15; j_call: TRBJ1-1; cdr3_nt: TGTGCCAGCAGTTTATGGCAGGGGGCAAACACTGAAGCTTTCTTT; cdr3_aa: CASSLWQGANTEAFF
d_call: .; v_call: TRBV2; clone_size: .; cdr3_length: 15; j_call: TRBJ1-3; cdr3_nt: TGTGCCAGCAGTGAGATGCCAGGGGATGGAAACACCATATATTTT; cdr3_aa: CASSEMPGDGNTIYF
d_call: TRBD1; v_call: TRBV5-1; clone_size: .; cdr3_length: 19; j_call: TRBJ1-2; cdr3_nt: TGCGCCAGCAGCTTGTGGATGAGCCAGCGACAGGGGCCTAACTATGGCTACACCTTC; cdr3_aa: CASSLWMSQRQGPNYGYTF
d_call: .; v_call: TRBV2; clone_size: .; cdr3_length: 14; j_call: TRBJ2-2; cdr3_nt: TGTGCCAGCGGGCGGACAGATTCAACCGGGGAGCTGTTTTTT; cdr3_aa: CASGRTDSTGELFF
d_call: TRBD1; v_call: TRBV5-1; clone_size: .; cdr3_length: 16; j_call: TRBJ2-2; cdr3_nt: TGCGCCAGCAGCCCGGGACAGGGAATCCACACCGGGGAGCTGTTTTTT; cdr3_aa: CASSPGQGIHTGELFF
d_call: .; v_call: TRBV6-1; clone_size: .; cdr3_length: 15; j_call: TRBJ1-6; cdr3_nt: TGTGCCAGCTGTATCGACCCGAGGAGCGATTCACCCCTCCACTTT; cdr3_aa: CASCIDPRSDSPLHF
d_call: .; v_call: TRBV29-1; clone_size: .; cdr3_length: 12; j_call: TRBJ2-3; cdr3_nt: TGCAGCGTTGGGTCATCTCTCGATACGCAGTATTTT; cdr3_aa: CSVGSSLDTQYF
d_call: .; v_call: TRBV19; clone_size: .; cdr3_length: 13; j_call: TRBJ1-5; cdr3_nt: TGTGCCAGTAGTACAGAGGGTCCCCAGCCCCAGCATTTT; cdr3_aa: CASSTEGPQPQHF
d_call: TRBD1; v_call: TRBV19; clone_size: .; cdr3_length: 16; j_call: TRBJ2-2; cdr3_nt: TGTGCCAGTACCAACATAGGACAGGGGGCAGGTGGGGAGCTGTTTTTT; cdr3_aa: CASTNIGQGAGGELFF
d_call: .; v_call: TRBV5-6; clone_size: .; cdr3_length: 13; j_call: TRBJ2-5; cdr3_nt: TGTGCCAGCAGCTACCCGAGCAGGGAGACCCAGTACTTC; cdr3_aa: CASSYPSRETQYF
d_call: .; v_call: TRBV11-2; clone_size: few; cdr3_length: 15; j_call: TRBJ1-4; cdr3_nt: TGTGCCAGCAGCTTTGAGGTTGGAGAAAATGAAAAACTGTTTTTT; cdr3_aa: CASSFEVGENEKLFF
d_call: .; v_call: TRBV5-1; clone_size: .; cdr3_length: 14; j_call: TRBJ1-2; cdr3_nt: TGCGCCAGCAGCCCCCCGTTGGAGGGGCATGGCTACACCTTC; cdr3_aa: CASSPPLEGHGYTF
d_call: .; v_call: TRBV19; clone_size: .; cdr3_length: 14; j_call: TRBJ2-2; cdr3_nt: TGTGCCAGCGGTCCCCAGGGAAACACCGGGGAGCTGTTTTTT; cdr3_aa: CASGPQGNTGELFF
d_call: TRBD2; v_call: TRBV5-1; clone_size: .; cdr3_length: 17; j_call: TRBJ2-2; cdr3_nt: TGCGCCAGCAGCTTGCGAGCGGGGGGCCGCAACGCCGGGGAGCTGTTTTTT; cdr3_aa: CASSLRAGGRNAGELFF
d_call: .; v_call: TRBV5-6; clone_size: .; cdr3_length: 17; j_call: TRBJ2-6; cdr3_nt: TGTGCCAGCAGCTTGGAGGCCAGGAGCTCTGGGGCCAACGTCCTGACTTTC; cdr3_aa: CASSLEARSSGANVLTF
d_call: .; v_call: TRBV5-8; clone_size: .; cdr3_length: 14; j_call: TRBJ1-5; cdr3_nt: TGTGCCAGCAGCTCCGGACGGCTAAATCAGCCCCAGCATTTT; cdr3_aa: CASSSGRLNQPQHF
d_call: TRBD1; v_call: TRBV7-9; clone_size: .; cdr3_length: 14; j_call: TRBJ1-2; cdr3_nt: TGTGCCAGCAGCCGGTCACAGGGGCGGGCTGGCTACACCTTC; cdr3_aa: CASSRSQGRAGYTF
d_call: .; v_call: TRBV6-6; clone_size: .; cdr3_length: 15; j_call: TRBJ2-3; cdr3_nt: TGTGCCAGCAGTTACTCGCGGGCCGACACAGATACGCAGTATTTT; cdr3_aa: CASSYSRADTDTQYF
d_call: .; v_call: TRBV5-6; clone_size: .; cdr3_length: 14; j_call: TRBJ1-1; cdr3_nt: TGTGCCAGCAGCTTGGAAGGGGTGAGCGCTGAAGCTTTCTTT; cdr3_aa: CASSLEGVSAEAFF
d_call: .; v_call: TRBV5-1; clone_size: .; cdr3_length: 13; j_call: TRBJ1-1; cdr3_nt: TGCGCCAGCATCGGACAGCCTAACACTGAAGCTTTCTTT; cdr3_aa: CASIGQPNTEAFF
d_call: TRBD1; v_call: TRBV5-1; clone_size: .; cdr3_length: 14; j_call: TRBJ2-5; cdr3_nt: TGCGCCAGCAGCCTGGGGGACAGGGGAAAGACCCAGTACTTC; cdr3_aa: CASSLGDRGKTQYF
d_call: .; v_call: TRBV28; clone_size: .; cdr3_length: 15; j_call: TRBJ2-1; cdr3_nt: TGTGCCAGCAGTTTGGAGGGCCCCTCCTACAATGAGCAGTTCTTC; cdr3_aa: CASSLEGPSYNEQFF
d_call: TRBD1; v_call: TRBV19; clone_size: .; cdr3_length: 13; j_call: TRBJ2-5; cdr3_nt: TGTGCCAGTGCAGACAGGGCGGTTGAGACCCAGTACTTC; cdr3_aa: CASADRAVETQYF
d_call: .; v_call: TRBV5-3; clone_size: .; cdr3_length: 14; j_call: TRBJ2-2; cdr3_nt: TGTGCCAGAAGCTTGCCAGGGTTTACCGGGGAGCTGTTTTTT; cdr3_aa: CARSLPGFTGELFF
d_call: .; v_call: TRBV7-2; clone_size: .; cdr3_length: 13; j_call: TRBJ1-5; cdr3_nt: TGTGCCAGCAGCTTTGACAGTTCTGAGGCCCAGCATTTT; cdr3_aa: CASSFDSSEAQHF
d_call: .; v_call: TRBV11-1; clone_size: .; cdr3_length: 15; j_call: TRBJ2-1; cdr3_nt: TGTGCCAGCAGCCTCAGGTCCACCTCCCTCAATGAGCAGTTCTTC; cdr3_aa: CASSLRSTSLNEQFF
d_call: .; v_call: TRBV28; clone_size: .; cdr3_length: 14; j_call: TRBJ1-2; cdr3_nt: TGTGCCAGCAGGGGCGGCGGGACGAACTATGGCTACACCTTC; cdr3_aa: CASRGGGTNYGYTF
d_call: TRBD1; v_call: TRBV29-1; clone_size: .; cdr3_length: 13; j_call: TRBJ1-2; cdr3_nt: TGCAGCGTTGATGCCGACAGGGGCTATGGCTACACCTTC; cdr3_aa: CSVDADRGYGYTF
d_call: .; v_call: TRBV6-6; clone_size: .; cdr3_length: 15; j_call: TRBJ1-2; cdr3_nt: TGTGCCAGCAGTTACGGGACCAGCCTAGGCTATGGCTACACCTTC; cdr3_aa: CASSYGTSLGYGYTF
d_call: .; v_call: TRBV19; clone_size: medium-sized; cdr3_length: 15; j_call: TRBJ1-5; cdr3_nt: TGTGCCAGTAACCCCGCAGGGAGGGGAAATCAGCCCCAGCATTTT; cdr3_aa: CASNPAGRGNQPQHF
d_call: .; v_call: TRBV7-9; clone_size: .; cdr3_length: 14; j_call: TRBJ2-5; cdr3_nt: TGTGCCAGCAGCTTTGGAGGGGGCCAAGAGACCCAGTACTTC; cdr3_aa: CASSFGGGQETQYF